This entry concerns a single T cell receptor beta chain. What it binds is not known. The limits of the CDR3 on the DNA are not certain, so only TCRdb's listed CDR3 is given. The CDR3 sequence runs 15 residues, both termini included. From germline, CDR1 is SEHNR and CDR2 FQNEAQ (reference sequence). These data come from a study of tumor and adjacent non-tumor tissue in lung cancer. Study in general: Each sample yielded approximately 4.2 million productive TCRbeta reads on average.

Overall study results and limits: In normal lung, the top 100 clones were significantly more dominant than in tumor. Significantly higher TCR diversity was found in tumor than normal lung.

The library came from three nested PCR rounds adapted from ARM-PCR protocols. TCRdb itself ran the multiplex PCR reads through MiXCR, one entry per CDR3 protein. This sample has about 67,000 distinct CDR3 sequences, with about 77% found just once. This sample's RNA came from whole unsorted tissue. Distant lung tissue was collected more than 3 cm away from the tumor edge. Donors were chemotherapy-naive, newly diagnosed lung cancer surgical patients in China, August–late 2014. This TCR was recovered from a man between 60 and 70 years old with non-small cell lung cancer. The V and J genes are TRBV7-9 and TRBJ2-7; no DNA check was done on the table's D call, TRBD1. Sample: distant non-tumor lung tissue. CDR3 residues: CASSLVASGAHEHYF.